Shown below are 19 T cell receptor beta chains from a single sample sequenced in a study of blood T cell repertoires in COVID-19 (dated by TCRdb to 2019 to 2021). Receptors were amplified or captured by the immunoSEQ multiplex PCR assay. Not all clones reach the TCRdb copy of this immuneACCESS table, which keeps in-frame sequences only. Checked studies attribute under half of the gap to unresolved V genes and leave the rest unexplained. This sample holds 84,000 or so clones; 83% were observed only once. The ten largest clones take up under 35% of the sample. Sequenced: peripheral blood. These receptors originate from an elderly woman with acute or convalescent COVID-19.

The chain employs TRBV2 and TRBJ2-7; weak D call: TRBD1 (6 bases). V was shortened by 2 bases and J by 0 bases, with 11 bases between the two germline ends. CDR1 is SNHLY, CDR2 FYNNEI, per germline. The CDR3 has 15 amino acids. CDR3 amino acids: CASSESGGHSYEQYF. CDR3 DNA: TGTGCCAGCAGTGAAAGTGGGGGCCACTCCTACGAGCAGTACTTC.

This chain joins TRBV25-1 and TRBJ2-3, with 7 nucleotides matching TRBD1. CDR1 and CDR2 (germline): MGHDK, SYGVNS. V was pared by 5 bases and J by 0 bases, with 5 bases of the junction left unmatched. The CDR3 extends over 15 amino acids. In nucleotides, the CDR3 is TGTGCCAGCAGTCCGACAGGGTCCAGCACAGATACGCAGTATTTT. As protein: CASSPTGSSTDTQYF.

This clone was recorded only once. The CDR3 protein is CASSWTANTGELFF. The CDR3 DNA sequence: TGCGCCAGCAGCTGGACAGCGAACACCGGGGAGCTGTTTTTT. The chain recombines TRBV5-1 with TRBJ2-2; TRBD1 might be the D (6 bases). Germline CDR1 SGHRS, CDR2 YFSETQ. This CDR3 has 14 residues. V was trimmed by 3 bases and J by 0 bases, leaving 6 bases between them.

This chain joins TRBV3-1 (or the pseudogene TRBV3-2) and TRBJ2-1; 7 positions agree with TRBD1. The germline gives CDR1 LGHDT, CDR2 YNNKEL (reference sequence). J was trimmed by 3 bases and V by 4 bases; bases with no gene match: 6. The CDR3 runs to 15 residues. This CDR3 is CASSLGQPYYNEQFF. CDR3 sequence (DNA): TGTGCCAGCAGCCTGGGACAGCCCTACTACAATGAGCAGTTCTTC.

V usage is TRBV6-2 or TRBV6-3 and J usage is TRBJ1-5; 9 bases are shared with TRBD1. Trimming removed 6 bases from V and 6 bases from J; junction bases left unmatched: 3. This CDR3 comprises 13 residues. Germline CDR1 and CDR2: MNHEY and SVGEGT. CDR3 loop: CASSDRGFQPQHF. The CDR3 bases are TGTGCCAGCAGCGACAGGGGGTTTCAGCCCCAGCATTTT.

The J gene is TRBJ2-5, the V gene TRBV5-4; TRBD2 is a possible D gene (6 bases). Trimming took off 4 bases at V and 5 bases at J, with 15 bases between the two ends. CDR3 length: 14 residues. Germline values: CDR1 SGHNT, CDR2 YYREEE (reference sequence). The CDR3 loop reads CASSLRESGETQYF. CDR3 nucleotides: TGTGCCAGCAGCCTCCGGGAGTCTGGCGAGACCCAGTACTTC.

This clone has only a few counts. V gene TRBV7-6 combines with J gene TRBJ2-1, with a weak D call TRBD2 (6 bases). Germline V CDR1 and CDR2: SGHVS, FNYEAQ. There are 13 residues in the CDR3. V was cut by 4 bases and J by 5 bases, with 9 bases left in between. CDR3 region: CASSSGLDNEQFF. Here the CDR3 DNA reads TGTGCCAGCAGCTCGGGACTCGACAATGAGCAGTTCTTC.

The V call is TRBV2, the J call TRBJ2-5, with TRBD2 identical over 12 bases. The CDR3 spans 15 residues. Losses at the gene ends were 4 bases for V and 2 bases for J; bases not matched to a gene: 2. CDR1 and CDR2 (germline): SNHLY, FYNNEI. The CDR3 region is CASSGTSGTQETQYF. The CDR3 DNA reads TGTGCCAGCAGTGGGACTAGCGGGACACAAGAGACCCAGTACTTC.

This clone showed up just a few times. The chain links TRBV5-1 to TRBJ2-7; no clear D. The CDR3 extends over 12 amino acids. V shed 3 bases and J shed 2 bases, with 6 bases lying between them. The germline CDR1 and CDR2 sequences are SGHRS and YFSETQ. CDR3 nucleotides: TGCGCCAGCAGCTCTTCCGCCTACGAGCAGTACTTC. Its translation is CASSSSAYEQYF. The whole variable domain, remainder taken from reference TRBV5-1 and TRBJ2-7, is KAGVTQTPRYLIKTRGQQVTLSCSPISGHRSVSWYQQTPGQGLQFLFEYFSETQRNKGNFPGRFSGRQFSNSRSEMNVSTLELGDSALYLCASSSSAYEQYFGPGTRLTVT.

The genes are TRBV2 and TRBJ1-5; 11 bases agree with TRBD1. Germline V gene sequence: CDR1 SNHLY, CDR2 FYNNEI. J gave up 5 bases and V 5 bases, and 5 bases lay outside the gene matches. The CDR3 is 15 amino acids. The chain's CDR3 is CASSMDRGRDQPQHF. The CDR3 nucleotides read TGTGCCAGCAGTATGGACAGGGGGCGCGATCAGCCCCAGCATTTT.

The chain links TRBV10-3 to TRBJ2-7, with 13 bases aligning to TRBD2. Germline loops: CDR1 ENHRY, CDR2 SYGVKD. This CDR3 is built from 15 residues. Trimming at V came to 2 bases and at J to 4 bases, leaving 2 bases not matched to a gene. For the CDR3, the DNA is TGTGCCATCAGTGAGGGACTAGCGGGAGTTTACGAGCAGTACTTC. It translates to CAISEGLAGVYEQYF.

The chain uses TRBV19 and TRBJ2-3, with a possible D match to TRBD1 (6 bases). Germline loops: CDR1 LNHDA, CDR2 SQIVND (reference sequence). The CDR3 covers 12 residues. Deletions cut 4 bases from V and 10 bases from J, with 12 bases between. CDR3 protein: CASSNRDSPQYF. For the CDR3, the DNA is TGTGCCAGTAGTAACAGGGATTCTCCGCAGTATTTT.

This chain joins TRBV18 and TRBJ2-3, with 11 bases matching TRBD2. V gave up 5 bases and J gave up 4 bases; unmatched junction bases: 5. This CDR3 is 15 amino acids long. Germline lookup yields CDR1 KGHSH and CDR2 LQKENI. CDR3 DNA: TGTGCCAGCTCAACTACTAGCGGGAGTTCAGATACGCAGTATTTT. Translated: CASSTTSGSSDTQYF.

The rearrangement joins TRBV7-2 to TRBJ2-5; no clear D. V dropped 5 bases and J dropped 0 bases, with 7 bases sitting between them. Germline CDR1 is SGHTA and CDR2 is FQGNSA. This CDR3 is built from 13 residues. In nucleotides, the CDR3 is TGTGCCAGCAGCCTCGCGTACCAAGAGACCCAGTACTTC. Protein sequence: CASSLAYQETQYF.

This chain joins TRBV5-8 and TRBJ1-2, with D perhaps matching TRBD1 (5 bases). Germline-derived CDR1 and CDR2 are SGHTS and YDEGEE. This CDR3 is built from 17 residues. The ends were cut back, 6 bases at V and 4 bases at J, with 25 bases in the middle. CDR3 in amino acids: CASNVGGGETYRYGYTF. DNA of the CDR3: TGTGCCAGCAACGTTGGGGGGGGAGAGACATACCGCTATGGCTACACCTTC. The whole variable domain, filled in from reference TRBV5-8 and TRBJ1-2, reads EAGVTQSPTHLIKTRGQQATLRCSPISGHTSVYWYQQALGLGLQFLLWYDEGEERNRGNFPPRFSGRQFPNYSSELNVNALELEDSALYLCASNVGGGETYRYGYTFGSGTRLTVV.

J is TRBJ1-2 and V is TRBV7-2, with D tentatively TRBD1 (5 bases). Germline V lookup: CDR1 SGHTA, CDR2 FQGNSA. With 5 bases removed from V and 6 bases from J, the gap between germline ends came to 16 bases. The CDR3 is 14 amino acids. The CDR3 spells CASSQATGYDGYTF. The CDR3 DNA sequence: TGTGCCAGCAGCCAAGCCACAGGTTATGATGGCTACACCTTC.

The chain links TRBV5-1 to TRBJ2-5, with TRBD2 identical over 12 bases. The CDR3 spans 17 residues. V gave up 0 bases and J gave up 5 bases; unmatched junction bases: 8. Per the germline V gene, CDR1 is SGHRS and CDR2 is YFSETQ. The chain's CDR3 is CASSLGLTSGSVETQYF. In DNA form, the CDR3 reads TGCGCCAGCAGCTTGGGGTTGACTAGCGGGAGTGTGGAGACCCAGTACTTC.

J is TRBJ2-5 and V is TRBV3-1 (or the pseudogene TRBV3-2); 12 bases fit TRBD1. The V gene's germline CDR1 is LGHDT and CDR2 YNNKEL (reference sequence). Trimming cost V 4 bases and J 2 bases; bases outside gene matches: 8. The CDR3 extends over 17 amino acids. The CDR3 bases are TGTGCCAGCAGCCCGGGACAGGGGGCGCCTAAACAAGAGACCCAGTACTTC. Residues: CASSPGQGAPKQETQYF.

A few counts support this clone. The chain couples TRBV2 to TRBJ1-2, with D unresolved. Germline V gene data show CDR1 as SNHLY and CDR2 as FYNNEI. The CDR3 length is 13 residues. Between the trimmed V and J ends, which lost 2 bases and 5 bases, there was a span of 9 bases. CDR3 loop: CASSESGIYGYTF. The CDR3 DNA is TGTGCCAGCAGTGAATCGGGAATTTATGGCTACACCTTC.